The 15 T cell receptor beta chains below come from one sample, sequenced in a study of OX40 agonist ivuxolimab in advanced cancers. The assay was immunoSEQ multiplex PCR, and TCRdb's table has in-frame clones only and misses some. This table holds under 55,000 clones, roughly 90% found once. Sequenced here: CD4+ or CD8+ T cells sorted from blood, sampled in a trial of the OX40 agonist ivuxolimab. The receptors stem from an adult with an advanced solid tumor such as melanoma, head and neck, liver or kidney cancer.

This clone was seen more than once but under ten times. The chain carries TRBV19 and TRBJ2-3, with 7 bases aligning to TRBD2. Trimming at V came to 1 base and at J to 4 bases, leaving 8 bases not matched to a gene. The CDR3 loop spans 16 amino acids. Germline V gene sequence: CDR1 LNHDA, CDR2 SQIVND (reference sequence). CDR3: CASSIALAGGADTQYF. DNA of the CDR3: TGTGCCAGTAGTATAGCCTTAGCGGGTGGGGCAGATACGCAGTATTTT. Combining the CDR3 with reference TRBV19 and TRBJ2-3 gives the whole variable domain DGGITQSPKYLFRKEGQNVTLSCEQNLNHDAMYWYRQDPGQGLRLIYYSQIVNDFQKGDIAEGYSVSREKKESFPLTVTSAQKNPTAFYLCASSIALAGGADTQYFGPGTRLTVL.

This sequence joins TRBV11-2 and TRBJ2-1; D gene unclear. V was pared by 5 bases and J by 6 bases, with 14 bases between. The CDR3 spans 14 residues. The germline V gene has CDR1 SGHAT and CDR2 FQNNGV. The CDR3 DNA reads TGTGCCAGCAGCCCCCGGACGGCCGTCAATGAGCAGTTCTTC. Protein product: CASSPRTAVNEQFF.

The V call is TRBV7-6, the J call TRBJ1-5; D gene unclear. The V end was cut by 3 bases, the J end by 5 bases, with 8 bases between. This CDR3 has 13 residues. In germline, CDR1 is SGHVS, CDR2 FNYEAQ. CDR3 DNA sequence: TGTGCCAGCAGCTTGATGGACGATCAGCCCCAGCATTTT. Its translation is CASSLMDDQPQHF.

The chain links TRBV2 to TRBJ2-1; 10 bases line up with TRBD2. The CDR3 length is 15 residues. The J segment lost 6 bases and the V segment lost 8 bases, leaving 10 bases of the junction unmatched. Germline values: CDR1 SNHLY, CDR2 FYNNEI. The CDR3 loop reads CASPTLAGPPNEQFF. Written as DNA, the CDR3 is TGTGCCAGCCCAACACTAGCGGGGCCGCCCAATGAGCAGTTCTTC.

The J gene is TRBJ1-2, the V gene TRBV29-1; 9 bases align to TRBD1. J lost 4 bases, V lost 4 bases, and 4 bases had no gene match. This CDR3 is 13 amino acids long. Germline V CDR1 and CDR2: SQVTM, ANQGSEA. CDR3 coding DNA: TGCAGCGTTGGGGACAGGGATCCCTATGGCTACACCTTC. It specifies CSVGDRDPYGYTF.

The chain couples TRBV4-1 to TRBJ1-2; 9 bases map to TRBD1. Germline trimming cut 1 base from V and 4 bases from J; bases unmatched to any gene: 1. This CDR3 is built from 14 residues. The germline gives CDR1 MGHRA, CDR2 YSYEKL. The CDR3 nucleotides read TGCGCCAGCAGCCAAGCACAGGGGGCCTATGGCTACACCTTC. Translated: CASSQAQGAYGYTF.

The chain uses TRBV6-5 and TRBJ2-7; the D call may be TRBD1 or TRBD2 (6 bases each). This CDR3 has 14 amino acids. Trimming stripped 6 bases from V and 1 base from J, with 13 bases between. Germline loops: CDR1 MNHEY, CDR2 SVGAGI. As DNA, the CDR3 is TGTGCCAGCAGAAGGGGGGACGGATCCTACGAGCAGTACTTC. Amino acids: CASRRGDGSYEQYF.

The rearrangement joins TRBV12-5 to TRBJ2-1, with 8 bases fitting TRBD2. CDR1 and CDR2 from the germline V gene are LGHNT and FRNRAP. The length of the CDR3 is 14 residues. The trim removed 2 bases at V and 8 bases at J, leaving 5 bases unmatched. The CDR3 coding sequence is TGTGCTAGTGGTTTGTGGCTAGCGGGTCATGAGCAGTTCTTC. Protein: CASGLWLAGHEQFF. Looking up the rest from reference TRBV12-5 and TRBJ2-1 gives the full variable domain: DARVTQTPRHKVTEMGQEVTMRCQPILGHNTVFWYRQTMMQGLELLAYFRNRAPLDDSGMPKDRFSAEMPDATLATLKIQPSEPRDSAVYFCASGLWLAGHEQFFGPGTRLTVL.

The V gene is TRBV7-2, the J gene TRBJ2-3, with a weak D call TRBD2 (5 bases). CDR1 and CDR2 from the germline V gene are SGHTA and FQGNSA. This CDR3 region has 12 residues. Trimming stripped 5 bases from V and 6 bases from J, with 9 bases between. The CDR3 loop reads CASSLASDTQYF. CDR3 coding DNA: TGTGCCAGCAGCCTCGCTAGCGATACGCAGTATTTT. Together with reference TRBV7-2 and TRBJ2-3, the CDR3 gives the full variable domain: GAGVSQSPSNKVTEKGKDVELRCDPISGHTALYWYRQSLGQGLEFLIYFQGNSAPDKSGLPSDRFSAERTGGSVSTLTIQRTQQEDSAVYLCASSLASDTQYFGPGTRLTVL.

The gene calls are TRBV5-1 and TRBJ2-7; no firm D call. In germline, CDR1 is SGHRS, CDR2 YFSETQ. The CDR3 length is 14 residues. V lost 0 bases to trimming and J lost 2 bases, with 9 bases between them. CDR3 region: CASSLDPGTYEQYF. As DNA, the CDR3 is TGCGCCAGCAGCTTGGATCCGGGTACCTACGAGCAGTACTTC.

In its sample, this clone was seen many times. J is TRBJ1-1 and V is TRBV11-2; no reliable D call. The CDR3 totals 14 residues. Trimming pared 8 bases from V and 5 bases from J, leaving 18 bases between. Looked up from germline, CDR1 is SGHAT and CDR2 is FQNNGV. CDR3 loop: CASSVVEGRTEAFF. The DNA of the CDR3 is TGTGCCAGCTCCGTCGTGGAGGGAAGGACTGAAGCTTTCTTT.

With respect to this clone: Compared with germline, one end of the junction differs, possibly owing to a read error. This chain links TRBV27 with TRBJ2-5; D is uncertain. The CDR3 is 14 amino acids. CDR1 is MNHEY, CDR2 SMNVEV, per germline (reference sequence). In DNA, the CDR3 is TGTGCCAGCAGTTTAGGTGGCCCCCAAGTGACCCAGTACTTC. This codes for CASSLGGPQVTQYF.

The rearrangement links TRBV9 to TRBJ1-4; possible D gene TRBD1, 6 bases. This CDR3 is 16 amino acids long. Trimming cost V 3 bases and J 5 bases, with 17 bases left between them. Germline CDR1 and CDR2: SGDLS and YYNGEE. The DNA for the CDR3 is TGTGCCAGCAGCGCTGGGGGCGGGGCCCTCAATGAAAAACTGTTTTTT. Amino acid sequence: CASSAGGGALNEKLFF.

This clone is a singleton in its sample. The rearrangement joins TRBV27 to TRBJ1-5; TRBD1 matches at 9 bases. CDR1 is MNHEY and CDR2 is SMNVEV in the germline V gene (reference sequence). CDR3 size: 14 residues. J was trimmed by 7 bases and V by 5 bases; bases with no gene match: 6. The CDR3 spells CASSPGTGRQPQHF. The CDR3 bases are TGTGCCAGCAGTCCGGGGACAGGGAGGCAGCCCCAGCATTTT.

The chain links TRBV7-8 to TRBJ2-7; perhaps TRBD1 as D (6 bases). CDR1 and CDR2 (germline): SGHVS, FQNEAQ. CDR3 length: 14 residues. Trimming removed 5 bases at V and 5 bases at J, with 16 bases between. The CDR3 reads CASSKGHVKDEQYF. In DNA form, the CDR3 reads TGTGCCAGCAGCAAGGGACACGTAAAGGACGAGCAGTACTTC.